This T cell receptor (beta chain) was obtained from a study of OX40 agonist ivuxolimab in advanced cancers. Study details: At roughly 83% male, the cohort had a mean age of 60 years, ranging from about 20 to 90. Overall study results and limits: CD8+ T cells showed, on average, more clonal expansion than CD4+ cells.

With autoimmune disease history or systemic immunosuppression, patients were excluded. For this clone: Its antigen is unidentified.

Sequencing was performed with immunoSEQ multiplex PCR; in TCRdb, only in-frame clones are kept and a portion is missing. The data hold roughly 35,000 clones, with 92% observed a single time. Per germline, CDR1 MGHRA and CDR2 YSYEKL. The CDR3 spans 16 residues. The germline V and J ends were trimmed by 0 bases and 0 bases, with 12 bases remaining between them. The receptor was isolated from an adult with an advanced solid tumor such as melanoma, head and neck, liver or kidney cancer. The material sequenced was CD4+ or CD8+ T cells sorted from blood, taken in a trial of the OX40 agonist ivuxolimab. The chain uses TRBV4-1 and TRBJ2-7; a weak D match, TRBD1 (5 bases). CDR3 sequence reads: CASSQDFPGPSYEQYF. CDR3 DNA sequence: TGCGCCAGCAGCCAAGATTTCCCAGGGCCCTCCTACGAGCAGTACTTC.